This TCR beta chain was obtained from a study of neoadjuvant anti-PD-1 for oral cavity cancer. Turning to the study itself: Patients mostly received three to four biweekly nivolumab doses at 3 mg/kg before surgery.

This sample's time point: after neoadjuvant nivolumab, at surgical resection. Blood cells were analyzed directly, without culture or expansion. Six replicates per PBMC sample, mostly from 480 ng of genomic DNA. The table came from immunoSEQ multiplex PCR; TCRdb's copy has only in-frame clones and leaves some out. The table has 55,000 to 75,000 clones, about 90% seen once. The CDR3 is 10 amino acids. CDR1 SNHLY and CDR2 FYNNEI come from the germline V gene. Trimming stripped 6 bases from V and 9 bases from J, with 6 bases between. This chain joins TRBV2 and TRBJ2-1; D may be TRBD2 (6 bases). Specimen: PBMCs, collected after nivolumab (anti-PD-1) treatment. The TCR was taken from a person aged 35-80 years with oral cavity squamous cell carcinoma. CDR3 in amino acids: CASRGGEQFF. In DNA form, the CDR3 reads TGTGCCAGCAGGGGGGGTGAGCAGTTCTTC.